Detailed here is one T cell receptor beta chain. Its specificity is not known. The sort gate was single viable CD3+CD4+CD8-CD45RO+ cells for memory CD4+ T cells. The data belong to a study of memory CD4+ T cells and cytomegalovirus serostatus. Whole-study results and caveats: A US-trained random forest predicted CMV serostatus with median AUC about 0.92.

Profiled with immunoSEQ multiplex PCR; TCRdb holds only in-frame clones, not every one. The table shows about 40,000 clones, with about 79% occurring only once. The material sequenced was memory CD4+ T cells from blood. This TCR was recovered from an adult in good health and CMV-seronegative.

The CDR3 DNA reads TGTGCCAGCAGTTTTCGAGGAGGAGTCGTATTCTTT. It translates to CASSFRGGVVFF. The V and J genes are TRBV11-3 and TRBJ1-1; no reliable D call. Trimming removed 6 bases from V and 14 bases from J, with 19 bases in between. The CDR3 has 12 amino acids. CDR1 is SGHNT and CDR2 is YENEEA in the germline V gene.